The present T cell receptor (beta chain) was sequenced within a study of T cell responses to AZD1222 COVID-19 vaccine. This clone has only one observation. Its cognate antigen is unknown. Findings of the study overall: The reported proportion of spike-specific TCRs targeting unmutated variant regions was nearly half.

Germline CDR1 and CDR2: SNHLY and FYNNEI. V dropped 8 bases and J dropped 1 base, with 11 bases sitting between them. This CDR3 is 13 amino acids long. Assay used: immunoSEQ multiplex PCR; TCRdb lists only in-frame clones, some missing. Altogether roughly 120,000 clones are present, about 86% being singletons, with the ten largest covering 17%. Timing groups of about 4 and about 12 weeks for second doses were pooled. V and J are TRBV2 and TRBJ2-5; no clear D. This TCR derives from an adult who received the AZD1222 COVID-19 vaccine. The material was peripheral blood, obtained 28 days after the second AZD1222 dose. CDR3 residues: CASASHSQETQYF. For the CDR3, the DNA is TGTGCCAGCGCCTCTCACAGCCAAGAGACCCAGTACTTC.